One and the same sample provided the 30 T cell receptor beta chains below, sequenced in a study of tumor and adjacent non-tumor tissue in lung cancer. This sample's RNA came from whole unsorted tissue. A modified ARM-PCR protocol with three rounds of nested PCR amplified TCRbeta. MiXCR, applied by TCRdb to the multiplex PCR reads, yields one record per CDR3 protein. The sample lists 100,000 to 150,000 distinct CDR3 sequences; approximately 66% were seen once. The material sequenced was lung tumor tissue. The receptors come from a man younger than 45 with non-small cell lung cancer.

This clonotype occurred many times. CDR3 region: CSVRGQGDTGELFF. In DNA form, the CDR3 reads TGCAGCGTACGTGGACAGGGGGACACCGGGGAGCTGTTTTTT. The rearrangement uses TRBV29-1 and TRBJ2-2, with 10 positions matching TRBD1. The junction had 4 bases not matched to a gene; V was cut back by 6 bases and J by 3 bases. Germline V gives CDR1 SQVTM, CDR2 ANQGSEA. The CDR3 spans 14 residues.

With regard to this clonotype: An end of the junction differs from the germline gene, which may be a read error. The chain uses TRBV11-2 and TRBJ1-2; 8 bases agree with TRBD1. Germline CDR1 is SGHAT and CDR2 is FQNNGV. The CDR3 spans 13 residues. CDR3 nucleotide sequence: TGTGCCAGCGGCCGGACAGGGAACTACGGCTACACCTTC. Its protein product is CASGRTGNYGYTF.

Turning to this clonotype: This is likely a read error, given that the CDR3 carries no conserved phenylalanine or tryptophan at its end. The chain uses TRBV24-1 and TRBJ2-2, with TRBD2 matching 10 bases. This CDR3 contains 15 residues. From germline, CDR1 is KGHDR and CDR2 SFDVKD. The V segment lost 6 bases and the J segment 6 bases; nucleotides outside the gene matches: 6. As DNA, the CDR3 is TGTGCCACCAGTCCCCTAGCGGGGGCGCCCGGGGAGCTGTTTGTT. It translates to CATSPLAGAPGELFV.

Remarks on this clonotype: This may come from a read error, since a much larger clone is one base off. The chain combines TRBV4-1 with TRBJ1-1; D may be TRBD1 (6 bases). The CDR3 runs 17 residues. Germline V CDR1 and CDR2: MGHRA, YSYEKL. CDR3 in amino acids: CASSPRGGGQKNIEAFF. DNA for the CDR3: TGCGCCAGCAGCCCCCGAGGGGGGGGACAAAAAAACATTGAAGCTTTCTTT.

The chain recombines TRBV20-1 with TRBJ1-3, with 8 nucleotides matching TRBD1. J gave up 3 bases and V 4 bases, and 8 bases lay outside the gene matches. The CDR3 is 15 residues long. Germline CDR1 reads DFQATT; CDR2 reads SNEGSKA (reference sequence). The DNA for the CDR3 is TGCAGTGCTACCAGGACAGGGAACTATGGAAACACCATATATTTT. It translates to CSATRTGNYGNTIYF.

This clonotype was recorded once. Just one base apart from a much larger clone, this may be a read error. The chain uses TRBV6-2 or TRBV6-3 and TRBJ2-1; 9 bases fit TRBD2. CDR1 MNHEY and CDR2 SVGEGT come from the germline V gene. V was pared by 6 bases and J by 8 bases, with 11 bases of the junction left unmatched. The CDR3 consists of 15 residues. CDR3 loop: CASSLTGLAYYEQFF. The CDR3 coding sequence is TGTGCCAGCAGCCTAACGGGACTAGCTTACTATGAGCAGTTCTTC.

About this clonotype: This may be a read error: a much more frequent sequence differs by one nucleotide. The chain recombines TRBV6-1 with TRBJ2-5, with 7 bases aligning to TRBD2. This CDR3 spans 15 amino acids. Germline values: CDR1 MNHNS, CDR2 SASEGT. V shed 5 bases, J shed 4 bases, and the junction held 10 bases outside the gene matches. CDR3 region: CASSYQGGVAETQYF. As DNA, the CDR3 is TGTGCCAGCAGTTACCAGGGAGGGGTGGCAGAGACCCAGTACTTC.

This clonotype was recorded a few times. V is TRBV12-3 or TRBV12-4 and J is TRBJ2-3; D unresolved. This CDR3 is built from 15 residues. V was trimmed by 0 bases and J by 0 bases, leaving 7 bases between them. The DNA for the CDR3 is TGTGCCAGCAGTTTAGCGTTCGGTAGCACAGATACGCAGTATTTT. Its translation: CASSLAFGSTDTQYF.

This chain joins TRBV19 and TRBJ2-7; D remains ambiguous. Germline V gene sequence: CDR1 LNHDA, CDR2 SQIVND (reference sequence). The CDR3 consists of 16 residues. Trimming took 3 bases from V and 1 from J, leaving 16 bases between them. This CDR3 is CASSMLWQKVSYEQYF. The CDR3 nucleotides are TGTGCCAGTAGTATGCTGTGGCAGAAGGTATCCTACGAGCAGTACTTC.

Turning to this clonotype: An end of the junction does not agree with germline; a read error may underlie this. The chain couples TRBV4-3 to TRBJ1-2; D is possibly TRBD1 (6 bases). Germline-derived CDR1 and CDR2 are LGHNA and YSLEER. The CDR3 totals 16 residues. The DNA of the CDR3 is TGCTCCAGCAGTCAAGGAAGGTTTTGGACAGAATATGGTTACACCTTC. Translation: CSSSQGRFWTEYGYTF.

Remarks on this clonotype: One base away lies a much larger clone, so this may be a sequencing read error. The V call is TRBV4-3, the J call TRBJ2-3; D is ambiguous. CDR1 and CDR2 (germline): LGHNA, YSLEER. The CDR3 has 13 residues. CDR3 DNA: TGCGCCAGCATCCAAGAACGGGCAGATACGCAGTATTTT. Protein product: CASIQERADTQYF.

The chain links TRBV7-3 to TRBJ2-6; D gene unclear. V was pared by 5 bases and J by 1 base, with 9 bases between. Germline V gene data show CDR1 as SGHTA and CDR2 as FQGTGA. The CDR3 is 15 residues long. CDR3 residues: CASSRERSGANVLTF. CDR3 nucleotide sequence: TGTGCCAGCAGCCGTGAGAGGTCTGGGGCCAACGTCCTGACTTTC.

Note on this clonotype: At one end the junction does not follow the germline gene, possibly because of a read error. The rearrangement uses TRBV10-3 and TRBJ2-7, with TRBD2 as a possible D gene (6 bases). The CDR3 has 14 amino acids. Germline V gene data show CDR1 as ENHRY and CDR2 as SYGVKD. For the CDR3, the DNA is TGTACCATCAGTGAGTCGGAGGAGGGGTACGAGCAGTACTTT. It translates to CTISESEEGYEQYF.

The genes are TRBV11-3 and TRBJ1-1, with 9 bases matching TRBD1. Germline CDR1 is SGHNT and CDR2 is YENEEA. V shed 5 bases, J shed 4 bases, and the junction held 5 bases outside the gene matches. CDR3 length: 14 residues. The CDR3 bases are TGTGCCAGCAGCACGGGACAGGGTGGCACTGAAGCTTTCTTT. It is translated as CASSTGQGGTEAFF.

The V call is TRBV10-3, the J call TRBJ1-1; D gene unclear. Germline assignment: CDR1 ENHRY and CDR2 SYGVKD. The V and J ends lost 3 bases and 0 bases respectively, with 8 bases between them. The CDR3 has 14 residues. For the CDR3, the DNA is TGTGCCATCAGTGACCAAGTACTGAACACTGAAGCTTTCTTT. Protein sequence: CAISDQVLNTEAFF.

This clonotype turned up a few times. CDR3 loop: CASSYADPHVDYEQYF. For the CDR3, the DNA is TGTGCCAGCAGCTACGCAGACCCCCATGTGGACTACGAGCAGTACTTC. The J gene is TRBJ2-7, the V gene TRBV7-9; D remains unclear. Germline-derived CDR1 and CDR2 are SEHNR and FQNEAQ (reference sequence). Trimming shortened V by 4 bases and J by 3 bases, and 19 bases separated the two germline ends. CDR3 length: 16 amino acids.

A note on this clonotype: This may be a read error: a much more frequent sequence differs by one nucleotide. It is likely a read error, because the conserved phenylalanine at the end of the CDR3 is missing. The chain links TRBV7-9 to TRBJ2-7; D call uncertain. Germline V gives CDR1 SEHNR, CDR2 FQNEAQ (reference sequence). The CDR3 is 14 amino acids. V lost 1 base and J 1 base, leaving 8 bases between the germline ends. The CDR3 is CASSLEMQSYEQYL. The CDR3, as DNA: TGTGCCAGCAGCTTAGAGATGCAGTCCTACGAGCAGTACTTA.

The J gene is TRBJ2-7, the V gene TRBV6-2 or TRBV6-3, with TRBD1 matching over 7 bases. The CDR3 runs 12 residues. Germline CDR1 and CDR2: MNHEY and SVGEGT. V trimming: 7 bases; J trimming: 5 bases; junction bases outside the gene matches: 5. Here the CDR3 reads CASTRTGHEQYF. The CDR3 DNA is TGTGCCAGCACCCGGACAGGTCACGAGCAGTACTTC.

As concerns this clonotype: The junction differs from germline at one of its ends, possibly a read error. The chain has TRBV6-2 or TRBV6-3 and TRBJ2-1; D call uncertain. This CDR3 spans 11 amino acids. The germline CDR1 and CDR2 sequences are MNHEY and SVGEGT. The CDR3 sequence is CANSKGNEQFF. The CDR3 DNA reads TGTGCCAACAGTAAAGGGAATGAGCAGTTCTTC.

Comments on this clonotype: Its ends do not fully match the called genes, so a read error is possible. The rearrangement uses TRBV6-5 and TRBJ2-6; a possible D gene is TRBD2 (7 bases). The germline gives CDR1 MNHEY, CDR2 SVGAGI. The CDR3 is 17 residues long. The CDR3 DNA sequence: TGTGCCAGCAGCACAAGGGGGAGGGTCTCTGGGGCCAACGTCTTGACTTTC. This translates into CASSTRGRVSGANVLTF.

This clonotype came up a few times. This sequence joins TRBV14 and TRBJ2-3; 7 nucleotides align to TRBD2. Looked up from germline, CDR1 is SGHDN and CDR2 is FVKESK. The V segment lost 2 bases and the J segment 4 bases; nucleotides outside the gene matches: 9. The CDR3 consists of 16 residues. In DNA, the CDR3 is TGTGCCAGCAGCCAATACGTAGCGGGTACATCAGATACGCAGTATTTT. Its protein is CASSQYVAGTSDTQYF. The variable domain in full, with the rest retrieved from reference TRBV14 and TRBJ2-3, is EAGVTQFPSHSVIEKGQTVTLRCDPISGHDNLYWYRRVMGKEIKFLLHFVKESKQDESGMPNNRFLAERTGGTYSTLKVQPAELEDSGVYFCASSQYVAGTSDTQYFGPGTRLTVL.

Concerning this clonotype itself: A junction boundary mismatches the germline segment, possibly from a read error. V usage is TRBV20-1 and J usage is TRBJ2-5, with 8 bases aligning to TRBD1. CDR3 length: 14 residues. Germline loops: CDR1 DFQATT, CDR2 SNEGSKA (reference sequence). The CDR3: CCALTRDRHETQYF. The CDR3 DNA reads TGCTGTGCTCTGACCCGGGACAGGCACGAGACCCAGTACTTC.

Comments on this clonotype: The junction departs from the called germline gene at one end, perhaps through a read error. The chain recombines TRBV4-1 with TRBJ1-1; tentatively, D is TRBD1 (6 bases). Germline V gives CDR1 MGHRA, CDR2 YSYEKL. The CDR3 contains 16 residues. This CDR3 is CAGCQEPGTLKTEAFF. The CDR3 bases are TGCGCCGGCTGCCAAGAGCCCGGGACATTGAAAACTGAAGCTTTCTTT.

Concerning this clonotype itself: This sequence may be a read error, since a much larger clone differs from it by one base. V and J are TRBV4-1 and TRBJ1-2; possible D gene TRBD1, 5 bases. The CDR3 sequence is 13 residues long. Germline CDR1 and CDR2: MGHRA and YSYEKL. V was cut by 2 bases and J by 5 bases, with 9 bases left in between. CDR3 DNA: TGCGCCAGCAGCCAATGCCGGGGGTATGGCTACACCTTC. Amino acids: CASSQCRGYGYTF.

A single count supports this clonotype. A junction boundary mismatches the germline segment, possibly from a read error. The rearrangement joins TRBV6-5 to TRBJ1-4; 7 bases match TRBD1. Looked up from germline, CDR1 is MNHEY and CDR2 is SVGAGI. The CDR3 has 15 residues. Here the CDR3 DNA reads TGTGCCTGTAGTTCAGGGGGTCGGTCTAACGAAAAACTGTTTTTT. It translates to CACSSGGRSNEKLFF.

On this clonotype: A much larger clone sits a single nucleotide away, making a read error possible. The rearrangement uses TRBV12-3 or TRBV12-4 and TRBJ1-2, with D unresolved. The CDR3 extends over 14 amino acids. With 6 bases removed from V and 4 bases from J, the gap between germline ends came to 15 bases. In DNA form, the CDR3 reads TGTGCCAGCAGAAGACAAGGGCCCCTCTATGGCTACACCTTC. Encoded protein: CASRRQGPLYGYTF.

Comment on this clonotype: A junction boundary mismatches the germline segment, possibly from a read error. V gene TRBV4-1 combines with J gene TRBJ1-1; perhaps TRBD1 as D (5 bases). Germline lookup yields CDR1 MGHRA and CDR2 YSYEKL. The CDR3 covers 14 residues. The CDR3 nucleotides read TGCGTCAGCAGCCTGACGCAGGCCGGGACTGAAGGTTTCTTT. Residues: CVSSLTQAGTEGFF.

With respect to this clonotype: The junction differs from germline at one of its ends, possibly a read error. The V and J genes are TRBV11-2 and TRBJ2-2, with D perhaps TRBD1 or TRBD2 (7 bases each). There are 12 residues in the CDR3. From germline, CDR1 is SGHAT and CDR2 FQNNGV. The CDR3 coding sequence is TGTGCCAGCAGCTGGGACAGCGGGGAGTTGATTTTT. Its translation is CASSWDSGELIF.

As to this clonotype: The junction differs from germline at one of its ends, possibly a read error. This chain joins TRBV24-1 and TRBJ2-3, with no clear D. Germline V gene sequence: CDR1 KGHDR, CDR2 SFDVKD. The length of the CDR3 is 12 residues. The CDR3 coding sequence is TGTGCCACCAGTGGGCAAACAGATATGCAGTATTTT. Translated, it gives CATSGQTDMQYF.

On this clonotype: A read error may account for a junction end that differs from germline. This chain joins TRBV11-2 and TRBJ2-7; a weak D match, TRBD2 (6 bases). Germline V lookup: CDR1 SGHAT, CDR2 FQNNGV. The CDR3 sequence is 12 residues long. The CDR3 is CTSSHESGEKYF. Written as DNA, the CDR3 is TGTACCAGCAGCCACGAGTCGGGAGAGAAGTACTTC.